This entry describes one TCR beta chain. V was clipped by 4 bases and J by 2 bases, with 12 bases between them. Germline CDR1 is SGHRS and CDR2 is YFSETQ. This CDR3 is 14 amino acids long. Assay used: immunoSEQ multiplex PCR; TCRdb lists only in-frame clones, some missing. This table has millions of clones, over 85% appearing once. This sample was included in a study of shared clonotypes between healthy human individuals. The V gene is TRBV5-1, the J gene TRBJ2-5; no reliable D call. The sample taken for sequencing was naive CD4+ T cells from PBMCs. Subset here: CD45RA+ positively selected. This receptor was taken from a young man in good health. Some clones in this sample may be carry-over from other donors' samples. The CDR3 reads CASSPTGRQETQYF. The CDR3 bases are TGCGCCAGCAGCCCAACGGGCAGACAAGAGACCCAGTACTTC.